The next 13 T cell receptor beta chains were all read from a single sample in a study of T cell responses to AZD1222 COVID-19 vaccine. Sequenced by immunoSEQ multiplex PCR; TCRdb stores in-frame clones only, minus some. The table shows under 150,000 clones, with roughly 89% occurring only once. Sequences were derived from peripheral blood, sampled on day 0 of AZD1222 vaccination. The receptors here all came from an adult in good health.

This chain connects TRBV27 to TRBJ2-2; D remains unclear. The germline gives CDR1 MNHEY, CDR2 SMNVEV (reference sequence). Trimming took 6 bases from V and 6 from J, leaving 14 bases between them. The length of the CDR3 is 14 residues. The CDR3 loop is CASRLTVGAGELFF. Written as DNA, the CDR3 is TGTGCCAGCAGGCTAACGGTGGGCGCCGGGGAGCTGTTTTTT.

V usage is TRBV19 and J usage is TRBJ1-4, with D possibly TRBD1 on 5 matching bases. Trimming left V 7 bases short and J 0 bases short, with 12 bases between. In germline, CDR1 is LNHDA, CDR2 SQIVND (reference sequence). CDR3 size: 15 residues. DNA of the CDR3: TGTGCCAGTACAAACAGGCCCTCAACTAATGAAAAACTGTTTTTT. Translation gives CASTNRPSTNEKLFF.

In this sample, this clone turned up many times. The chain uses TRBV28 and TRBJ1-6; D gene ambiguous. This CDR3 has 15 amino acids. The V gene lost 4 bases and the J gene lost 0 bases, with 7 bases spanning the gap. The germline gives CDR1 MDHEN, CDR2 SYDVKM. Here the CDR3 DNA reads TGTGCCAGCAGTTCACTGAGCTCCTATAATTCACCCCTCCACTTT. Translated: CASSSLSSYNSPLHF.

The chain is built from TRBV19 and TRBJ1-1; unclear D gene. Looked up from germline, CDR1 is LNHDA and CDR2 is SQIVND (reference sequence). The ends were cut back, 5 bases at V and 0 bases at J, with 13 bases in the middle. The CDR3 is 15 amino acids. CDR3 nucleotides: TGTGCCAGTAGTCCCATGGACGGTATGAACACTGAAGCTTTCTTT. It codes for CASSPMDGMNTEAFF.

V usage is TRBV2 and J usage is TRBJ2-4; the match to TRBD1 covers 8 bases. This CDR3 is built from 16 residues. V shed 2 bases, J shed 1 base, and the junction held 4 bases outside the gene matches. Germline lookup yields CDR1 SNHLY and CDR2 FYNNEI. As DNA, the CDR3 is TGTGCCAGCAGTGAAATCAGGACAGGGGCCAAAAACATTCAGTACTTC. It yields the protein CASSEIRTGAKNIQYF. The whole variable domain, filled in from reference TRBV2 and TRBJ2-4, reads EPEVTQTPSHQVTQMGQEVILRCVPISNHLYFYWYRQILGQKVEFLVSFYNNEISEKSEIFDDQFSVERPDGSNFTLKIRSTKLEDSAMYFCASSEIRTGAKNIQYFGAGTRLSVL.

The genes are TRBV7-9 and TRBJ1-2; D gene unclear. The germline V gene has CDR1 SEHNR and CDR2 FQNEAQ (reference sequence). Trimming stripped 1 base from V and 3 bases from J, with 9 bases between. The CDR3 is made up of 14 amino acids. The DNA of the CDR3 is TGTGCCAGCAGCTTAGTGGGCGGATACTATGGCTACACCTTC. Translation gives CASSLVGGYYGYTF.

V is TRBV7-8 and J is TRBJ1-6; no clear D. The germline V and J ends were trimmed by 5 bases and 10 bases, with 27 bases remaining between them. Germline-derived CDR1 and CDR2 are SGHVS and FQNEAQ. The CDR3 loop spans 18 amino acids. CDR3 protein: CASSPRGSEQGMGSPLHF. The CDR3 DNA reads TGTGCCAGCAGCCCCAGAGGGTCGGAACAAGGGATGGGGTCACCCCTCCACTTT.

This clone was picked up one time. In DNA, the CDR3 is TGTGCCACCAGTGATTTCGGCGCAGCCACCGGGGAGCTGTTTTTT. This encodes CATSDFGAATGELFF. This chain joins TRBV24-1 and TRBJ2-2; D remains unclear. The V and J ends lost 1 base and 4 bases respectively, with 9 bases between them. CDR3 length: 15 amino acids. Germline assignment: CDR1 KGHDR and CDR2 SFDVKD.

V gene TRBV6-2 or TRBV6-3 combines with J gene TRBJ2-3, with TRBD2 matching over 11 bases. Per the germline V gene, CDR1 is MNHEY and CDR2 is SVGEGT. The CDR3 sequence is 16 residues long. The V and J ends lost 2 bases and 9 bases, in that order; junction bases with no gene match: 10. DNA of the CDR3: TGTGCCAGCAGTTACGAACTAGCGGGAGAGTTATGGACGCAGTATTTT. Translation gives CASSYELAGELWTQYF.

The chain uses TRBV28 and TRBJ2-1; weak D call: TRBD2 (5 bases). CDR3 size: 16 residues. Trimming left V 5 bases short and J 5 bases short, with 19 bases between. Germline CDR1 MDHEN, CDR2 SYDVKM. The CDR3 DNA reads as TGTGCCAGCAGTCTTCAACCTCTAGCAACGGACAATGAGCAGTTCTTC. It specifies CASSLQPLATDNEQFF.

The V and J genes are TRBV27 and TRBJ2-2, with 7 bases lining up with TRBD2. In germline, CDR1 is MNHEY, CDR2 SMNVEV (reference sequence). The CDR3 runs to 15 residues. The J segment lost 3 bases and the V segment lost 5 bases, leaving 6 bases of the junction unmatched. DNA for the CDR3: TGTGCCAGCAGTCGGGGGGAGAGGGACACCGGGGAGCTGTTTTTT. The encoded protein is CASSRGERDTGELFF.

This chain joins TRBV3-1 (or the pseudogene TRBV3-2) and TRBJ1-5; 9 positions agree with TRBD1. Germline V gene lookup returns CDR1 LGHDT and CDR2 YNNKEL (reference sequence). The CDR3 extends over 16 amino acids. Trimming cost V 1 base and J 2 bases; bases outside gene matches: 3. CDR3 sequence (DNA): TGTGCCAGCAGCCAAGCTCGGACAGGGGGCAATCAGCCCCAGCATTTT. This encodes CASSQARTGGNQPQHF.

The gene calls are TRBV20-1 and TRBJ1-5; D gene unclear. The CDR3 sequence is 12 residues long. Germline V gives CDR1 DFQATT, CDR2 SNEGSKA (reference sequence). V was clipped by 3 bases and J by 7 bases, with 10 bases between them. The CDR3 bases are TGCAGTGCTAGTGCGGTAGGACAGCCCCAGCATTTT. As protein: CSASAVGQPQHF.